The next 28 T cell receptor beta chains were all read from a single sample in a study of T cell repertoires in cytomegalovirus infection. In TCRdb, the reads were re-called with MiXCR into one record per CDR3 protein. Of about 150,000 distinct CDR3 sequences listed, 23% are singletons. The sample was PBMCs. All receptors derive from a human donor in good health (CMV status not recorded). Some clones in this sample may be carry-over from other donors' samples.

V usage is TRBV5-4 and J usage is TRBJ2-1; 10 nucleotides match TRBD2. V lost 0 bases and J lost 7; bases outside the gene matches: 7. CDR3 length equals 16 residues. In germline, CDR1 is SGHNT, CDR2 YYREEE (reference sequence). CDR3 sequence (DNA): TGTGCCAGCAGCTTGGCCGGGACTAGCGCCTCTAATGAGCAGTTCTTC. This encodes CASSLAGTSASNEQFF.

The CDR3 DNA follows: TGTGCCAGCAGTTTACTCGGACAGGGGGCGGTTGGCTACACCTTC. This gives the protein CASSLLGQGAVGYTF. The rearrangement joins TRBV12-3 or TRBV12-4 to TRBJ1-2; 11 positions match TRBD1. The V and J ends lost 2 bases and 7 bases, in that order; junction bases with no gene match: 6. The CDR3 has 15 residues.

At least ten counts were recorded for this clonotype. In nucleotides, the CDR3 is TGTGCCAGCAGCCGGGGACAGTCCGACACTGAAGCTTTCTTT. Its protein is CASSRGQSDTEAFF. This rearrangement joins TRBV7-2 to TRBJ1-1, with 7 positions matching TRBD1. V shed 5 bases, J shed 3 bases, and the junction held 6 bases outside the gene matches. The CDR3 loop spans 14 amino acids. Germline V gene sequence: CDR1 SGHTA, CDR2 FQGNSA.

This clonotype was detected only a few times. The chain uses TRBV28 and TRBJ2-1, with D possibly TRBD2 on 7 matching bases. V lost 6 bases and J 7 bases, leaving 19 bases between the germline ends. The CDR3 has 15 amino acids. The germline CDR1 and CDR2 sequences are MDHEN and SYDVKM. The CDR3 nucleotides are TGTGCCAGCAGGGGAGGGGGGGCAGGGAGGAATGAGCAGTTCTTC. It codes for CASRGGGAGRNEQFF.

There are a few counts of this clonotype. V gene TRBV4-1 combines with J gene TRBJ2-3; D not resolved. The germline V gene has CDR1 MGHRA and CDR2 YSYEKL. V was pared by 1 base and J by 1 base, with 3 bases between. CDR3 length equals 13 residues. The CDR3 sequence is CASSQVGTDTQYF. DNA of the CDR3: TGCGCCAGCAGCCAAGTCGGCACAGATACGCAGTATTTT.

This clonotype was observed many times. The chain couples TRBV7-3 to TRBJ2-2; no reliable D call. The CDR3 length is 13 residues. Germline CDR1 and CDR2: SGHTA and FQGTGA. V was pared by 0 bases and J by 7 bases, with 6 bases between. CDR3 amino acids: CASSLTFSGELFF. The CDR3, as DNA: TGTGCCAGCAGCTTAACGTTTAGCGGGGAGCTGTTTTTT.

This clonotype was recorded at least ten times. The rearrangement uses TRBV7-3 and TRBJ2-1; 10 nucleotides line up with TRBD2. The CDR3 is 16 amino acids. Trimming at V came to 4 bases and at J to 4 bases, leaving 7 bases not matched to a gene. Germline V gene sequence: CDR1 SGHTA, CDR2 FQGTGA. CDR3 region: CASSSFGTSEYNEQFF. DNA of the CDR3: TGTGCCAGCAGCTCCTTCGGGACTAGCGAATACAATGAGCAGTTCTTC.

Ten or more counts support this clonotype. The rearrangement links TRBV12-3 or TRBV12-4 to TRBJ2-5, with D uncertain. V shed 5 bases and J shed 5 bases, with 6 bases lying between them. The CDR3 totals 11 residues. The CDR3 DNA reads as TGTGCCAGCAGTACCGGGGAGACCCAGTACTTC. Amino acid sequence: CASSTGETQYF.

This clonotype was seen only a few times. The J gene is TRBJ1-1, the V gene TRBV15; no definite D call. The germline V gene has CDR1 LNHNV and CDR2 YYDKDF (reference sequence). Trimming shortened V by 3 bases and J by 4 bases, and 9 bases separated the two germline ends. The CDR3 is made up of 13 amino acids. The CDR3 here is CATSREPTTEAFF. CDR3 bases: TGTGCCACCAGCAGGGAGCCGACCACTGAAGCTTTCTTT. The full variable domain, rest sourced from reference TRBV15 and TRBJ1-1, is DAMVIQNPRYQVTQFGKPVTLSCSQTLNHNVMYWYQQKSSQAPKLLFHYYDKDFNNEADTPDNFQSRRPNTSFCFLDIRSPGLGDTAMYLCATSREPTTEAFFGQGTRLTVV.

In its sample, this clonotype was seen a few times. The CDR3 reads CASSSMGLAGKDEQFF. In DNA form, the CDR3 reads TGTGCCAGCAGCTCAATGGGACTAGCGGGAAAAGATGAGCAGTTCTTC. The chain has TRBV28 and TRBJ2-1, with TRBD2 matching over 13 bases. The V segment lost 6 bases and the J segment 8 bases; nucleotides outside the gene matches: 10. Germline loops: CDR1 MDHEN, CDR2 SYDVKM. The CDR3 runs 16 residues.

The sample holds many counts of this clonotype. The gene calls are TRBV7-2 and TRBJ2-7; no clear D gene. The CDR3 covers 11 residues. Trimming removed 5 bases from V and 1 base from J, with 3 bases in between. CDR1 and CDR2 (germline): SGHTA, FQGNSA. DNA of the CDR3: TGTGCCAGCAGCGCTTCCTACGAGCAGTACTTC. Its translation is CASSASYEQYF.

The chain employs TRBV20-1 and TRBJ2-2; D possibly corresponds to TRBD2 (6 bases). The V end was cut by 2 bases, the J end by 3 bases, with 13 bases between. The germline gives CDR1 DFQATT, CDR2 SNEGSKA (reference sequence). This CDR3 spans 15 amino acids. This CDR3 is CSARTTGLYTGELFF. CDR3 nucleotide sequence: TGCAGTGCTAGAACCACGGGACTTTACACCGGGGAGCTGTTTTTT.

This clonotype was recorded a few times. This rearrangement joins TRBV28 to TRBJ1-1; D uncertain. CDR3 length: 10 amino acids. V lost 4 bases to trimming and J lost 6 bases, with 3 bases between them. CDR1 and CDR2 from the germline V gene are MDHEN and SYDVKM. For the CDR3, the DNA is TGTGCCAGCAGTTCCTCTGAAGCTTTCTTT. Translation gives CASSSSEAFF.

The chain employs TRBV5-6 and TRBJ1-3; 7 nucleotides agree with TRBD1. Germline V gene data show CDR1 as SGHDT and CDR2 as YYEEEE. V lost 2 bases to trimming and J lost 2 bases; unmatched junction nucleotides: 4. The CDR3 has 15 residues. The CDR3 coding sequence is TGTGCCAGCAGCTTCCAGGGGGTCGCTGGAAACACCATATATTTT. The encoded protein is CASSFQGVAGNTIYF.

This rearrangement joins TRBV12-3 or TRBV12-4 to TRBJ1-2, with D perhaps matching TRBD1 (5 bases). The CDR3 has 14 residues. Trimming left V 8 bases short and J 0 bases short, with 13 bases between. The CDR3 nucleotides read TGTGCCAGCCGGACTCCAGGGACTAACTATGGCTACACCTTC. This sequence encodes CASRTPGTNYGYTF.

This clonotype was seen a few times. The J gene is TRBJ1-1, the V gene TRBV20-1; D is undetermined. V was clipped by 0 bases and J by 1 base, with 12 bases between them. Germline loops: CDR1 DFQATT, CDR2 SNEGSKA (reference sequence). The CDR3 consists of 15 residues. DNA of the CDR3: TGCAGTGCTAGAGATGAGGACTTTTCGAACACTGAAGCTTTCTTT. Translation gives CSARDEDFSNTEAFF.

This clonotype was observed at least ten times. J is TRBJ1-1 and V is TRBV12-3 or TRBV12-4; D is uncertain. The CDR3 runs to 15 residues. Deletions cut 0 bases from V and 0 bases from J, with 8 bases between. The CDR3 is CASSLAEGMNTEAFF. The CDR3 DNA reads TGTGCCAGCAGTTTAGCGGAGGGCATGAACACTGAAGCTTTCTTT.

In this sample, this clonotype turned up a few times. Sequence at one end of the junction differs from germline and may be a read error. This chain joins TRBV20-1 and TRBJ2-3; TRBD2 aligns across 10 bases. The CDR3 runs 17 residues. CDR1 and CDR2 from the germline V gene are DFQATT and SNEGSKA (reference sequence). This chain's CDR3 is CSAREVLAGAGTDTQYF. The CDR3 bases are TGCAGTGCTCGAGAGGTCCTAGCGGGAGCCGGCACAGATACGCAGTATTTT.

J is TRBJ1-5 and V is TRBV20-1, with unresolved D. The CDR3 runs 14 residues. The V gene's germline CDR1 is DFQATT and CDR2 SNEGSKA (reference sequence). Trimming removed 4 bases from V and 7 bases from J, with 17 bases in between. The CDR3 is CSATPGPQLQPQHF. The CDR3 region has the DNA TGCAGTGCTACCCCTGGGCCACAGTTACAGCCCCAGCATTTT.

The rearrangement joins TRBV5-6 to TRBJ1-6; D ambiguous. The V gene's germline CDR1 is SGHDT and CDR2 YYEEEE. The CDR3 is 14 residues long. V was pared by 1 base and J by 6 bases, with 8 bases between. CDR3 sequence: CASSLRNSNSPLHF. CDR3 nucleotides: TGTGCCAGCAGCTTGCGCAATTCTAATTCACCCCTCCACTTT.

The chain has TRBV3-1 and TRBJ2-1, with D perhaps matching TRBD1 or TRBD2 (5 bases each). The V end lost 3 bases, the J end lost 8 bases, and 20 bases lay between the germline ends. Germline loops: CDR1 LGHDT, CDR2 YNNKEL (reference sequence). This CDR3 spans 16 amino acids. The CDR3 DNA reads as TGTGCCAGCAGCCATGAGTTTGGGGGACCCGGGGATGAGCAGTTCTTC. It yields the protein CASSHEFGGPGDEQFF.

The chain combines TRBV28 with TRBJ1-5, with D possibly TRBD1 on 5 matching bases. The V and J ends lost 6 bases and 8 bases respectively, with 14 bases between them. There are 13 residues in the CDR3. Looked up from germline, CDR1 is MDHEN and CDR2 is SYDVKM. Written as DNA, the CDR3 is TGTGCCAGCAGCCCGGGGACGACGAAGCCCCAGCATTTT. Translated: CASSPGTTKPQHF.

This clonotype was seen more than once but under ten times. The junction departs from germline at one end; a sequencing error may be responsible. The V gene is TRBV7-2, the J gene TRBJ1-5; D is uncertain. The CDR3 runs 12 residues. CDR1 is SGHTA and CDR2 is FQGNSA in the germline V gene. CDR3 bases: TGTGCCAGCGGCTTAGACCGCGAGCCCCAGCATTTT. Translation gives CASGLDREPQHF.

This clonotype was recorded a few times. J is TRBJ2-5 and V is TRBV7-9; perhaps TRBD2 as D (5 bases). V was clipped by 2 bases and J by 5 bases, with 12 bases between them. The germline V gene has CDR1 SEHNR and CDR2 FQNEAQ (reference sequence). The CDR3 loop spans 14 amino acids. The CDR3 region has the DNA TGTGCCAGCAGCTTATACACAACGGGGGAGACCCAGTACTTC. Residues: CASSLYTTGETQYF. Full variable domain (rest looked up from reference TRBV7-9 and TRBJ2-5): DTGVSQNPRHKITKRGQNVTFRCDPISEHNRLYWYRQTLGQGPEFLTYFQNEAQLEKSRLLSDRFSAERPKGSFSTLEIQRTEQGDSAMYLCASSLYTTGETQYFGPGTRLLVL.

This clonotype has more than one count but fewer than ten. The J gene is TRBJ1-6, the V gene TRBV27; 12 bases line up with TRBD1. Germline CDR1 reads MNHEY; CDR2 reads SMNVEV (reference sequence). Trimming took 5 bases from V and 9 from J; bases not matched to a gene: 11. The CDR3 is 17 amino acids. The DNA for the CDR3 is TGTGCCAGCAGTCCCTCCCCGGGACAGGGGGCGGGTTCACCCCTCCACTTT. It yields the protein CASSPSPGQGAGSPLHF.

This clonotype was found a few times. The chain uses TRBV28 and TRBJ2-2; 7 bases align to TRBD2. This CDR3 has 16 residues. The germline V gene has CDR1 MDHEN and CDR2 SYDVKM. V was pared by 7 bases and J by 4 bases, with 12 bases of the junction left unmatched. The CDR3 DNA is TGTGCCAGCACCGTGGCGGGAGCCGGGAGCACCGGGGAGCTGTTTTTT. Translating gives CASTVAGAGSTGELFF.

As concerns this clonotype: One end of the junction is discordant with germline, which a read error may explain. The J gene is TRBJ2-7, the V gene TRBV7-2; perhaps TRBD1 as D (6 bases). The CDR3 covers 17 residues. Per germline, CDR1 SGHTA and CDR2 FQGNSA. CDR3 nucleotide sequence: TGTGCCAGCTGCTTAGCAGGCCGGAACAGGGTTGCCTACGAGCAGTACTTC. Translation gives CASCLAGRNRVAYEQYF.

This clonotype was recorded a few times. The chain links TRBV6-1 to TRBJ2-5; 8 bases line up with TRBD1. The V gene's germline CDR1 is MNHNS and CDR2 SASEGT. This CDR3 has 16 residues. The J segment lost 5 bases and the V segment lost 5 bases, leaving 13 bases of the junction unmatched. This CDR3 reads CASSQTGTGLGETQYF. CDR3 coding DNA: TGTGCCAGCAGTCAAACCGGGACAGGCCTCGGGGAGACCCAGTACTTC.